Listed here are 30 T cell receptor beta chains from one sample, sequenced in a study of T cell repertoires in cytomegalovirus infection. TCRdb recomputed calls from the reads with MiXCR, one row per CDR3 protein. There are 160,000 or so distinct CDR3 sequences in the sample; about 22% occur only once, and about 25% lies in the top ten. These receptors have no known antigen. Sequenced material: CD8+ T cells from cultured PBMCs, taken from culture after CMV antigen stimulation. The receptors shown here come from a human donor in good health (CMV status not recorded). Some clones in this sample may be carry-over from other donors' samples.

The rearrangement uses TRBV11-2 and TRBJ2-1; 16 bases line up with TRBD2. Germline-derived CDR1 and CDR2 are SGHAT and FQNNGV. The CDR3 sequence is 18 residues long. V dropped 5 bases and J dropped 2; count of bases not matched to a gene: 6. CDR3 nucleotide sequence: TGTGCCAGCAGCCCCGAAGGGACTAGCGGGGGGGCCTACAATGAGCAGTTCTTC. Translation: CASSPEGTSGGAYNEQFF.

The rearrangement links TRBV5-5 to TRBJ1-1; TRBD1 aligns across 9 bases. Unmatched junction bases numbered 5, after V lost 2 bases and J lost 6 bases. The CDR3 is 14 residues long. The germline V gene has CDR1 SGHKS and CDR2 YYEKEE (reference sequence). This CDR3 is CASSFRDRAAEAFF. DNA of the CDR3: TGTGCCAGCAGCTTCCGGGACAGGGCTGCTGAAGCTTTCTTT.

This clonotype was seen repeatedly, ten times or more. The rearrangement joins TRBV7-3 to TRBJ1-1; unclear D gene. The CDR3 totals 16 residues. V lost 4 bases to trimming and J lost 3 bases, with 18 bases between them. Germline CDR1 and CDR2: SGHTA and FQGTGA. CDR3 bases: TGTGCCAGCAGCTCTAGAGGAGGGCGTGTGGACACTGAAGCTTTCTTT. Translating it yields CASSSRGGRVDTEAFF.

A few counts support this clonotype. The chain couples TRBV12-3 or TRBV12-4 to TRBJ1-1; weak D call: TRBD1 (5 bases). The CDR3 loop spans 13 amino acids. Trimming pared 8 bases from V and 10 bases from J, leaving 20 bases between. CDR3 region: CASPLGRGRGAFF. The DNA for the CDR3 is TGTGCCAGCCCCCTAGGTAGGGGCCGAGGAGCTTTCTTT.

This clonotype was counted at least ten times. This chain joins TRBV7-2 and TRBJ1-2; D not certain. Per the germline V gene, CDR1 is SGHTA and CDR2 is FQGNSA. The V gene lost 9 bases and the J gene lost 3 bases, with 14 bases spanning the gap. The CDR3 sequence is 13 residues long. In DNA form, the CDR3 reads TGTGCCAGGACAAGGGAGTTGGACTATGGCTACACCTTC. Encoded protein: CARTRELDYGYTF.

This rearrangement joins TRBV3-1 to TRBJ1-1; a weak D match, TRBD1 (5 bases). Trimming took off 2 bases at V and 5 bases at J, with 12 bases between the two ends. CDR3 length equals 14 residues. In germline, CDR1 is LGHDT, CDR2 YNNKEL (reference sequence). CDR3 nucleotides: TGTGCCAGCAGCCAACAGGGAGTTAGTACTGAAGCTTTCTTT. The encoded protein is CASSQQGVSTEAFF.

The sample holds a few counts of this clonotype. The chain combines TRBV6-5 with TRBJ2-7; D might be TRBD1 or TRBD2, each matching 6 bases. V was cut by 5 bases and J by 3 bases, with 23 bases left in between. CDR1 is MNHEY and CDR2 is SVGAGI in the germline V gene. The CDR3 loop spans 17 amino acids. This CDR3 is CASSVGRGGRMDYEQYF. The CDR3 nucleotides read TGTGCCAGCAGTGTGGGTCGTGGGGGGCGTATGGACTACGAGCAGTACTTC.

The chain couples TRBV4-2 to TRBJ1-1; TRBD1 aligns across 7 bases. Trimming cost V 3 bases and J 2 bases; bases outside gene matches: 12. CDR1 is LGHNA, CDR2 YNFKEQ, per germline. There are 17 residues in the CDR3. This chain's CDR3 is CASSHEFIGTVNTEAFF. As DNA, the CDR3 is TGTGCCAGCAGCCACGAATTTATAGGGACAGTCAACACTGAAGCTTTCTTT.

The chain links TRBV29-1 to TRBJ1-1, with D possibly being TRBD1 (5 bases). CDR1 is SQVTM, CDR2 ANQGSEA, per germline. The CDR3 is 12 amino acids. V was cut by 3 bases and J by 1 base, with 6 bases left in between. Written as DNA, the CDR3 is TGCAGCGTTGAGGGGACGAACACTGAAGCTTTCTTT. This codes for CSVEGTNTEAFF. Complete variable domain (other parts from reference TRBV29-1 and TRBJ1-1): SAVISQKPSRDICQRGTSLTIQCQVDSQVTMMFWYRQQPGQSLTLIATANQGSEATYESGFVIDKFPISRPNLTFSTLTVSNMSPEDSSIYLCSVEGTNTEAFFGQGTRLTVV.

This clonotype was found a few times. The chain uses TRBV27 and TRBJ2-7; maybe TRBD2 (6 bases). The CDR3 extends over 12 amino acids. With 5 bases removed from V and 3 bases from J, the gap between germline ends came to 8 bases. Looked up from germline, CDR1 is MNHEY and CDR2 is SMNVEV (reference sequence). For the CDR3, the DNA is TGTGCCAGCAGTAGCGGGTACTACGAGCAGTACTTC. Translated, it gives CASSSGYYEQYF.

This clonotype came up many times. The genes are TRBV7-2 and TRBJ2-6; D is unclear. The CDR3 spans 15 residues. Germline CDR1 SGHTA, CDR2 FQGNSA. The V end was cut by 5 bases, the J end by 4 bases, with 12 bases between. The CDR3 loop reads CASSTRVGGANVLTF. The CDR3 DNA reads TGTGCCAGCAGCACAAGAGTTGGAGGGGCCAACGTCCTGACTTTC.

This clonotype was detected a few times. V is TRBV6-2 or TRBV6-3 and J is TRBJ1-6, with 7 bases lining up with TRBD1. Germline loops: CDR1 MNHEY, CDR2 SVGEGT. The length of the CDR3 is 14 residues. The V gene end was trimmed by 6 bases and the J gene end by 8 bases; junction bases not matched to a gene: 7. DNA for the CDR3: TGTGCCAGCAGCCGGGACAGCCCGGATTCACCCCTCCACTTT. Its protein is CASSRDSPDSPLHF.

In its sample, this clonotype is medium-sized (0.01 to 0.1%). For the CDR3, the DNA is TGCGCCAGCAGCCAAGAAGGGACTCAGGGGGAGACCCAGTACTTC. Protein product: CASSQEGTQGETQYF. The chain employs TRBV4-1 and TRBJ2-5; D may be TRBD1 or TRBD2 (6 bases each). Germline V gives CDR1 MGHRA, CDR2 YSYEKL. V lost 0 bases to trimming and J lost 5 bases, with 13 bases between them. CDR3 length: 15 amino acids.

This clonotype came up many times. The rearrangement joins TRBV6-5 to TRBJ2-7, with 11 bases that match TRBD2. This CDR3 region has 15 residues. Unmatched junction bases numbered 6, after V lost 2 bases and J lost 6 bases. Germline CDR1 reads MNHEY; CDR2 reads SVGAGI. This chain's CDR3 is CASSYGSGGAFEQYF. CDR3 nucleotide sequence: TGTGCCAGCAGTTACGGTAGCGGGGGGGCGTTCGAGCAGTACTTC.

The CDR3 DNA reads TGTGCCAGCCATGCAGGACGGGGTGAGCAGTTCTTC. Translation: CASHAGRGEQFF. The chain combines TRBV7-9 with TRBJ2-1, with D tentatively TRBD2 (5 bases). Germline CDR1 is SEHNR and CDR2 is FQNEAQ (reference sequence). The V end was cut by 8 bases, the J end by 9 bases, with 14 bases between. There are 12 residues in the CDR3.

This clonotype showed up just a few times. The chain carries TRBV7-2 and TRBJ2-1, with D uncertain. CDR3 size: 16 residues. Trimming took 5 bases from V and 0 from J, leaving 14 bases between them. CDR1 and CDR2 from the germline V gene are SGHTA and FQGNSA. The CDR3 is CASSLNEVSSYNEQFF. The CDR3 coding sequence is TGTGCCAGCAGCCTCAATGAGGTGAGCTCCTACAATGAGCAGTTCTTC.

This clonotype has only a few counts. The chain links TRBV19 to TRBJ1-3; D gene ambiguous. V dropped 4 bases and J dropped 0 bases, with 16 bases sitting between them. From germline, CDR1 is LNHDA and CDR2 SQIVND (reference sequence). The CDR3 contains 17 residues. The CDR3 sequence: CASSNAREGFSGNTIYF. CDR3 nucleotide sequence: TGTGCCAGTAGTAATGCCAGAGAGGGCTTCTCTGGAAACACCATATATTTT.

The chain is built from TRBV7-8 and TRBJ2-4; no clear D gene. The CDR3 loop spans 16 amino acids. Germline CDR1 and CDR2: SGHVS and FQNEAQ. Trimming stripped 1 base from V and 3 bases from J, with 13 bases between. The CDR3 is CASSLEIAAYKNIQYF. CDR3 nucleotides: TGTGCCAGCAGCTTAGAAATCGCGGCCTACAAAAACATTCAGTACTTC.

As concerns this clonotype: Germline and junction disagree at one end, which may indicate a read error. The rearrangement joins TRBV3-1 to TRBJ2-3; the D is unclear. Germline V CDR1 and CDR2: LGHDT, YNNKEL (reference sequence). There are 15 residues in the CDR3. CDR3 protein: CAGSQGLSGTDTQYF. The CDR3 bases are TGTGCCGGCAGCCAAGGGCTGAGTGGCACAGATACGCAGTATTTT.

The gene calls are TRBV27 and TRBJ2-7; maybe TRBD2 (6 bases). CDR3 length: 15 residues. V lost 4 bases and J 0 bases, leaving 13 bases between the germline ends. CDR1 is MNHEY and CDR2 is SMNVEV in the germline V gene (reference sequence). As DNA, the CDR3 is TGTGCCAGCAGTTCCCGCGGGGCATCCTCCTACGAGCAGTACTTC. Translation gives CASSSRGASSYEQYF.

J is TRBJ1-5 and V is TRBV4-1; D is ambiguous. Trimming cost V 0 bases and J 3 bases, with 9 bases left between them. In germline, CDR1 is MGHRA, CDR2 YSYEKL. The length of the CDR3 is 15 residues. The CDR3 loop is CASSQELAANQPQHF. CDR3 coding DNA: TGCGCCAGCAGCCAAGAGCTGGCGGCCAATCAGCCCCAGCATTTT.

This chain links TRBV7-2 with TRBJ2-1, with 10 positions matching TRBD2. The CDR3 runs 17 residues. Germline CDR1 SGHTA, CDR2 FQGNSA. The junction had 8 bases not matched to a gene; V was cut back by 4 bases and J by 2 bases. The DNA of the CDR3 is TGTGCCAGCAGCTACCCTAGCGGGGGTGGCACCTACAATGAGCAGTTCTTC. Translation gives CASSYPSGGGTYNEQFF.

With respect to this clonotype: Its ends do not fully match the called genes, so a read error is possible. J is TRBJ1-5 and V is TRBV6-5; no reliable D call. Germline values: CDR1 MNHEY, CDR2 SVGAGI. The CDR3 has 13 amino acids. CDR3 DNA sequence: TGTGCCAGCAAGACTGACTCGCATCAGTCCCAGCATTTT. It specifies CASKTDSHQSQHF.

With respect to this clonotype: Just one base apart from a much larger clone, this may be a read error. Lacking the conserved final phenylalanine or tryptophan, this CDR3 likely reflects a read error. V is TRBV7-8 and J is TRBJ1-6, with 7 nucleotides matching TRBD1. This CDR3 is built from 15 residues. V shed 7 bases and J 5 bases; nucleotides not matched to a gene: 8. Germline V gene data show CDR1 as SGHVS and CDR2 as FQNEAQ. The CDR3 is CASTTGAQDNSPLHS. CDR3 nucleotide sequence: TGTGCCAGCACCACAGGGGCTCAGGATAATTCACCCCTCCACTCT.

The table lists this clonotype with a few counts. The chain employs TRBV12-3 or TRBV12-4 and TRBJ1-5, with D possibly being TRBD1 (5 bases). The length of the CDR3 is 15 residues. V was cut by 5 bases and J by 0 bases, with 11 bases left in between. This CDR3 reads CASSPGGYSNQPQHF. The CDR3 bases are TGTGCCAGCAGTCCTGGGGGATATAGCAATCAGCCCCAGCATTTT.

This clonotype showed up just a few times. A read error may produce the germline difference seen at one junction end. The genes are TRBV19 and TRBJ1-5, with no clear D. CDR3 size: 12 residues. CDR1 LNHDA and CDR2 SQIVND come from the germline V gene (reference sequence). The CDR3 loop reads CASTIGNQPQHF. As DNA, the CDR3 is TGTGCCAGTACTATAGGGAATCAGCCCCAGCATTTT.

This clonotype has only a few counts. This chain joins TRBV4-1 and TRBJ2-5; maybe TRBD1 (6 bases). Trimming removed 3 bases at V and 4 bases at J, with 15 bases between. Germline V CDR1 and CDR2: MGHRA, YSYEKL. CDR3 length: 15 residues. The CDR3 is CASSQSEGVGETQYF. The CDR3 coding sequence is TGCGCCAGCAGCCAGAGTGAGGGGGTTGGAGAGACCCAGTACTTC.

This clonotype was seen a few times. This chain connects TRBV7-9 to TRBJ2-5, with 8 bases matching TRBD2. The CDR3 runs 15 residues. From germline, CDR1 is SEHNR and CDR2 FQNEAQ (reference sequence). V shed 5 bases, J shed 1 base, and the junction held 6 bases outside the gene matches. As DNA, the CDR3 is TGTGCCAGCAGCGACGGACTAGCTCTCCAAGAGACCCAGTACTTC. Its protein is CASSDGLALQETQYF.

The rearrangement links TRBV7-2 to TRBJ2-7, with D possibly matching TRBD2 (5 bases). Germline V gene lookup returns CDR1 SGHTA and CDR2 FQGNSA. This CDR3 comprises 14 residues. V was shortened by 3 bases and J by 6 bases, with 15 bases between the two germline ends. The CDR3 nucleotides read TGTGCCAGCAGCTTGAAGGGAGAGGGCCTCGAGCAGTACTTC. Residues: CASSLKGEGLEQYF. The full variable domain, completed using reference TRBV7-2 and TRBJ2-7, is GAGVSQSPSNKVTEKGKDVELRCDPISGHTALYWYRQSLGQGLEFLIYFQGNSAPDKSGLPSDRFSAERTGGSVSTLTIQRTQQEDSAVYLCASSLKGEGLEQYFGPGTRLTVT.

The J gene is TRBJ2-1, the V gene TRBV27; D remains ambiguous. V was trimmed by 8 bases and J by 5 bases, leaving 7 bases between them. CDR3 length equals 11 residues. Germline loops: CDR1 MNHEY, CDR2 SMNVEV (reference sequence). CDR3 sequence (DNA): TGTGCCAGCCTATCTAACAATGAGCAGTTCTTC. This sequence encodes CASLSNNEQFF.